Following are 26 T cell receptor beta chains from one sample sequenced in a study of blood T cell repertoires in COVID-19 (dated by TCRdb to 2020 to 2021). Libraries came from the immunoSEQ multiplex PCR assay. TCRdb holds this immuneACCESS table with in-frame rearrangements only. Some clones are missing; in checked studies, unresolved V genes explain under half, and the rest has no known cause. For this sample there are tens of thousands of clones; around 79% appear just once. The ten largest make up roughly 13% of the sample. The sample consisted of peripheral blood. These receptor sequences come from a woman in her 70s with acute or convalescent COVID-19.

The chain links TRBV5-1 to TRBJ1-1, with a possible D match to TRBD1 (5 bases). The germline CDR1 and CDR2 sequences are SGHRS and YFSETQ. V was pared by 3 bases and J by 4 bases, with 16 bases between. The CDR3 extends over 15 amino acids. In nucleotides, the CDR3 is TGCGCCAGCAGCTCTACCTGGGGGGGGAGCACTGAAGCTTTCTTT. Protein: CASSSTWGGSTEAFF.

The CDR3 is CASSEGQGNTEAFF. The CDR3 DNA follows: TGTGCCAGCAGCGAGGGACAGGGGAACACTGAAGCTTTCTTT. The V gene is TRBV13, the J gene TRBJ1-1, with TRBD1 matching 9 bases. The CDR3 runs 14 residues. J lost 1 base, V lost 5 bases, and 2 bases had no gene match. Germline V gene data show CDR1 as PRHDT and CDR2 as FYEKMQ (reference sequence). The complete variable domain, with remaining parts taken from reference TRBV13 and TRBJ1-1, reads AAGVIQSPRHLIKEKRETATLKCYPIPRHDTVYWYQQGPGQDPQFLISFYEKMQSDKGSIPDRFSAQQFSDYHSELNMSSLELGDSALYFCASSEGQGNTEAFFGQGTRLTVV.

The chain carries TRBV6-5 and TRBJ1-4; D is possibly TRBD1 (5 bases). The CDR3 is 13 amino acids. In germline, CDR1 is MNHEY, CDR2 SVGAGI. Trimming shortened V by 7 bases and J by 4 bases, and 10 bases separated the two germline ends. The CDR3: CASIRQGNEKLFF. The CDR3 bases are TGTGCCAGCATTCGGCAGGGTAATGAAAAACTGTTTTTT.

This clone came up a few times. The chain combines TRBV7-9 with TRBJ1-1; TRBD1 agrees at 8 bases. Germline CDR1 reads SEHNR; CDR2 reads FQNEAQ (reference sequence). The CDR3 sequence is 14 residues long. Germline trimming cut 5 bases from V and 7 bases from J; bases unmatched to any gene: 9. CDR3 nucleotide sequence: TGTGCCAGCAGCCGGACAGGGAGAGTCGATGAAGCTTTCTTT. Translation gives CASSRTGRVDEAFF.

The chain recombines TRBV5-1 with TRBJ2-3, with D perhaps matching TRBD1 (5 bases). The CDR3 is 15 residues long. V lost 2 bases and J 2 bases, leaving 12 bases between the germline ends. Germline V gives CDR1 SGHRS, CDR2 YFSETQ. CDR3 in DNA: TGCGCCAGCAGCTTCGAACAGGCGCCCACAGATACGCAGTATTTT. It yields the protein CASSFEQAPTDTQYF.

The chain links TRBV7-9 to TRBJ2-5; no definite D call. The CDR3 loop spans 15 amino acids. V was pared by 1 base and J by 4 bases, with 13 bases between. In germline, CDR1 is SEHNR, CDR2 FQNEAQ (reference sequence). CDR3 loop: CASSLGISVGETQYF. CDR3 nucleotide sequence: TGTGCCAGCAGCTTAGGAATTTCGGTCGGAGAGACCCAGTACTTC.

The rearrangement joins TRBV12-3 or TRBV12-4 to TRBJ1-6, with TRBD1 as a possible D gene (5 bases). The CDR3 totals 13 residues. V lost 4 bases and J lost 10, with 11 bases in between. CDR3 nucleotides: TGTGCCAGCAGTTCTACTCAGGGCTCACCCCTCCACTTT. Translating gives CASSSTQGSPLHF.

This chain connects TRBV27 to TRBJ2-5; 8 bases fit TRBD1. The germline V gene has CDR1 MNHEY and CDR2 SMNVEV (reference sequence). The CDR3 length is 15 residues. V shed 9 bases, J shed 1 base, and the junction held 10 bases outside the gene matches. In nucleotides, the CDR3 is TGTGCCAGTGGGGGGACAGGACCCCCCCAAGAGACCCAGTACTTC. Protein sequence: CASGGTGPPQETQYF.

This chain joins TRBV5-5 and TRBJ1-5; D unclear. V dropped 4 bases and J dropped 4 bases, with 9 bases sitting between them. Looked up from germline, CDR1 is SGHKS and CDR2 is YYEKEE (reference sequence). The CDR3 consists of 13 residues. CDR3 residues: CASSPRVNQPQHF. CDR3 sequence (DNA): TGTGCCAGCAGCCCACGCGTGAATCAGCCCCAGCATTTT.

This chain connects TRBV6-2 or TRBV6-3 to TRBJ1-5; 7 bases line up with TRBD1. The CDR3 extends over 15 amino acids. Unmatched junction bases numbered 6, after V lost 0 bases and J lost 7 bases. Per the germline V gene, CDR1 is MNHEY and CDR2 is SVGEGT. The CDR3 DNA sequence: TGTGCCAGCAGTTACTCAGGGGGCCTGGCCCAGCCCCAGCATTTT. It is translated as CASSYSGGLAQPQHF.

The table lists this clone with a few counts. The chain joins TRBV9 to TRBJ2-3; D not resolved. V was shortened by 0 bases and J by 0 bases, with 8 bases between the two germline ends. Germline CDR1 is SGDLS and CDR2 is YYNGEE. The CDR3 covers 15 residues. The CDR3 is CASSVEIRSTDTQYF. The CDR3 nucleotides are TGTGCCAGCAGCGTAGAGATCAGAAGCACAGATACGCAGTATTTT. The full variable domain, in which reference TRBV9 and TRBJ2-3 provide the parts outside the CDR3, is DSGVTQTPKHLITATGQRVTLRCSPRSGDLSVYWYQQSLDQGLQFLIQYYNGEERAKGNILERFSAQQFPDLHSELNLSSLELGDSALYFCASSVEIRSTDTQYFGPGTRLTVL.

This rearrangement joins TRBV13 to TRBJ2-7; weak D call: TRBD1 (6 bases). Trimming pared 7 bases from V and 2 bases from J, leaving 12 bases between. This CDR3 region has 13 residues. In germline, CDR1 is PRHDT, CDR2 FYEKMQ (reference sequence). The CDR3 loop is CASTQGDTYEQYF. DNA of the CDR3: TGTGCCAGCACCCAAGGGGACACCTACGAGCAGTACTTC.

The rearrangement joins TRBV20-1 to TRBJ1-1; D gene unclear. Germline V gene data show CDR1 as DFQATT and CDR2 as SNEGSKA (reference sequence). Trimming left V 3 bases short and J 8 bases short, with 10 bases between. The CDR3 is 11 amino acids. CDR3 in amino acids: CSARLWAEAFF. CDR3 bases: TGCAGTGCTAGGCTATGGGCCGAAGCTTTCTTT.

The J gene is TRBJ1-6, the V gene TRBV10-3; no definite D call. The CDR3 has 14 residues. The germline gives CDR1 ENHRY, CDR2 SYGVKD. V gave up 11 bases and J gave up 0 bases, with 11 bases separating them. CDR3 nucleotides: TGTGCCGTTGGGGAGAGCTCCTATAATTCACCCCTCCACTTT. Its translation: CAVGESSYNSPLHF.

This clone was counted a few times. The rearrangement links TRBV5-8 to TRBJ1-2; 10 bases agree with TRBD1. Germline CDR1 SGHTS, CDR2 YDEGEE. V trimming: 4 bases; J trimming: 6 bases; junction bases outside the gene matches: 9. CDR3 length equals 15 residues. The CDR3 region is CASSNLYDRGHGYTF. The CDR3 DNA is TGTGCCAGCAGCAACCTGTATGACAGGGGGCATGGCTACACCTTC.

The genes are TRBV5-8 and TRBJ1-1; maybe TRBD1 (6 bases). Germline CDR1 and CDR2: SGHTS and YDEGEE. Trimming took off 0 bases at V and 5 bases at J, with 11 bases between the two ends. The CDR3 covers 14 residues. CDR3 coding DNA: TGTGCCAGCAGCTTGGGCAGGGGAGGGACTGAAGCTTTCTTT. This encodes CASSLGRGGTEAFF.

The CDR3 DNA reads as TGTGCCAGCAGCCCCCGGGTCTCTGGGGCCAACGTCCTGACTTTC. This gives the protein CASSPRVSGANVLTF. The rearrangement uses TRBV3-1 (or the pseudogene TRBV3-2) and TRBJ2-6, with D uncertain. Germline CDR1 and CDR2: LGHDT and YNNKEL (reference sequence). The CDR3 totals 15 residues. V was clipped by 4 bases and J by 0 bases, with 7 bases between them.

The chain employs TRBV7-3 and TRBJ2-7; TRBD1 matches 8 bases. After removal of 0 bases from V and 5 bases from J, the junction contained 9 bases not matched to a gene. CDR1 is SGHTA and CDR2 is FQGTGA in the germline V gene. This CDR3 has 16 residues. CDR3 sequence reads: CASSLTSQGARNEQYF. The CDR3 coding sequence is TGTGCCAGCAGCTTAACGTCCCAGGGGGCGAGGAACGAGCAGTACTTC.

V and J are TRBV19 and TRBJ1-5, with TRBD1 matching over 11 bases. This CDR3 contains 14 residues. CDR1 is LNHDA, CDR2 SQIVND, per germline (reference sequence). The trim removed 7 bases at V and 6 bases at J, leaving 5 bases unmatched. The DNA of the CDR3 is TGTGCCAGTAATGGACAGGGGGCGGCTCAGCCCCAGCATTTT. Translated, it gives CASNGQGAAQPQHF.

This clone was seen only a few times. The chain recombines TRBV7-3 with TRBJ2-2; a weak D match, TRBD1 (5 bases). Trimming removed 0 bases at V and 2 bases at J, with 7 bases between. The CDR3 contains 15 residues. Germline values: CDR1 SGHTA, CDR2 FQGTGA. This CDR3 reads CASSLTGVNTGELFF. The CDR3 nucleotides are TGTGCCAGCAGCTTAACAGGGGTAAACACCGGGGAGCTGTTTTTT.

This clone showed up just once. The gene calls are TRBV5-4 and TRBJ1-2, with 7 bases that match TRBD1. The V segment lost 5 bases and the J segment 8 bases; nucleotides outside the gene matches: 15. The CDR3 is made up of 15 amino acids. Per the germline V gene, CDR1 is SGHNT and CDR2 is YYREEE (reference sequence). The CDR3 spells CASRVTGEVGGGYTF. CDR3 nucleotide sequence: TGTGCCAGCAGAGTTACAGGGGAGGTCGGTGGGGGCTACACCTTC. The complete variable domain, with remaining parts taken from reference TRBV5-4 and TRBJ1-2, reads ETGVTQSPTHLIKTRGQQVTLRCSSQSGHNTVSWYQQALGQGPQFIFQYYREEENGRGNFPPRFSGLQFPNYSSELNVNALELDDSALYLCASRVTGEVGGGYTFGSGTRLTVV.

The rearrangement links TRBV2 to TRBJ2-1; 8 bases agree with TRBD2. Germline lookup yields CDR1 SNHLY and CDR2 FYNNEI. The CDR3 runs to 14 residues. Unmatched junction bases numbered 5, after V lost 7 bases and J lost 3 bases. The CDR3 DNA reads TGTGCCAGCACCCCTCGGGGGGGCTACAATGAGCAGTTCTTC. Amino acids: CASTPRGGYNEQFF.

This clone was counted once. This chain uses TRBV12-3 or TRBV12-4 with TRBJ2-1; the D is unclear. The CDR3 sequence is 9 residues long. Trimming removed 8 bases at V and 12 bases at J, with 8 bases between. The CDR3 DNA sequence: TGTGCCAGCGGTCGAGGGCAGTTCTTC. It yields the protein CASGRGQFF.

V is TRBV11-2 and J is TRBJ1-4, with D perhaps TRBD1 (5 bases). CDR3 length: 15 residues. The V end was cut by 5 bases, the J end by 3 bases, with 13 bases between. Germline V gene sequence: CDR1 SGHAT, CDR2 FQNNGV. The CDR3 is CASSVGGVANEKLFF. CDR3 nucleotide sequence: TGTGCCAGCAGCGTGGGAGGGGTGGCTAATGAAAAACTGTTTTTT.

This clone was seen once. The V call is TRBV7-2, the J call TRBJ1-2; weak D call: TRBD1 (6 bases). With 0 bases removed from V and 0 bases from J, the gap between germline ends came to 8 bases. This CDR3 spans 15 amino acids. Germline V gives CDR1 SGHTA, CDR2 FQGNSA. Here the CDR3 DNA reads TGTGCCAGCAGCTTAGCCGGGACAACTAACTATGGCTACACCTTC. This gives the protein CASSLAGTTNYGYTF.

The V gene is TRBV7-3, the J gene TRBJ2-3; 7 bases match TRBD2. The CDR3 sequence is 14 residues long. CDR1 SGHTA and CDR2 FQGTGA come from the germline V gene. V lost 5 bases and J lost 2; bases outside the gene matches: 4. The CDR3 spells CASSIGGFTDTQYF. The CDR3, as DNA: TGTGCCAGCAGCATCGGGGGGTTCACAGATACGCAGTATTTT. The full variable domain, its missing parts supplied by reference TRBV7-3 and TRBJ2-3, is GAGVSQTPSNKVTEKGKYVELRCDPISGHTALYWYRQSLGQGPEFLIYFQGTGAADDSGLPNDRFFAVRPEGSVSTLKIQRTERGDSAVYLCASSIGGFTDTQYFGPGTRLTVL.